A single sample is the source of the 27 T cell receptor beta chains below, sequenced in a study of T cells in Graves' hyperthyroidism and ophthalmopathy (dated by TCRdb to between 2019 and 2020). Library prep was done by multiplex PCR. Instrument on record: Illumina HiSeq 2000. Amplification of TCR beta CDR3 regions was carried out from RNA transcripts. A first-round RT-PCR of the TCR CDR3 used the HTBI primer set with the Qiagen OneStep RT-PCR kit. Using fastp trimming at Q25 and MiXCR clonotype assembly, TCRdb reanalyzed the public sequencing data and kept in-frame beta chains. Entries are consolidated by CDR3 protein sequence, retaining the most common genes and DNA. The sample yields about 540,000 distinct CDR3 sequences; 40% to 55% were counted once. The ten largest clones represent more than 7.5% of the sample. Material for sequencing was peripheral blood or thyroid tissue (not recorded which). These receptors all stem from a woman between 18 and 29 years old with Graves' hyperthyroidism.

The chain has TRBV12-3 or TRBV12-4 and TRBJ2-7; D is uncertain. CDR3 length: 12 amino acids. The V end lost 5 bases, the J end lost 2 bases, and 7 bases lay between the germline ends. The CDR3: CASSHRPYEQYF. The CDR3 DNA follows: TGTGCCAGCAGTCACAGACCCTACGAGCAGTACTTC.

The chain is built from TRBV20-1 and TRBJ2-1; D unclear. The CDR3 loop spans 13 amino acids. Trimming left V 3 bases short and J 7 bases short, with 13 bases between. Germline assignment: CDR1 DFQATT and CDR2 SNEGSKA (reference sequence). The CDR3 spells CSASLPEYNEQFF. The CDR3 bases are TGCAGTGCTAGCCTACCCGAGTATAATGAGCAGTTCTTC.

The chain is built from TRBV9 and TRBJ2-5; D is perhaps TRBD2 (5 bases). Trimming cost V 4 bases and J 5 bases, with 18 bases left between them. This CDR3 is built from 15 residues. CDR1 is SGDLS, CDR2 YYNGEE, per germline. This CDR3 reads CASSLVAGRGETQYF. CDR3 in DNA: TGTGCCAGCAGCTTAGTTGCGGGCCGAGGGGAGACCCAGTACTTC.

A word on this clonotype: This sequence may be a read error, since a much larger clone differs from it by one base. In nucleotides, the CDR3 is TGTGCCAGCAGTTCCCGGGACAGAGACACTGAAGCTCTCTTT. Translation gives CASSSRDRDTEALF. The chain carries TRBV12-3 or TRBV12-4 and TRBJ1-1, with TRBD1 identical over 7 bases. There are 14 residues in the CDR3.

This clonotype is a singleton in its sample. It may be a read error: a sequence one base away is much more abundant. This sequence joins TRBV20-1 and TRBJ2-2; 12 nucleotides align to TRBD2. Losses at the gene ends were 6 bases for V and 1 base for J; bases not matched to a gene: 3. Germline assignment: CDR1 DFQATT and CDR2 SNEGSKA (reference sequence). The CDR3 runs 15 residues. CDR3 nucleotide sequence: TGCAGTGCAGAACTAGCGGGAGGGAACACCGGGGAGCTGTTTTTT. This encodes CSAELAGGNTGELFF.

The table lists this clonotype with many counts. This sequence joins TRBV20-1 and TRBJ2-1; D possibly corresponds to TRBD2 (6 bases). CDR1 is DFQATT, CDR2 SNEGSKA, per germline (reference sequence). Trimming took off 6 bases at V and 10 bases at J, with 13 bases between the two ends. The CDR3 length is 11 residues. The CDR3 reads CSAGGAYEQFF. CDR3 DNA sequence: TGCAGTGCGGGGGGAGCTTACGAGCAGTTCTTC.

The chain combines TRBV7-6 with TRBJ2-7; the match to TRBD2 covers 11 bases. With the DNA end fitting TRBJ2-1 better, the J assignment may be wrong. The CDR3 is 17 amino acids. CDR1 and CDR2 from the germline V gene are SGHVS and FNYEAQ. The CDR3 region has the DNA TGTGCCAGCAGCCGGGGACTAGCGGAGAGCTCCTACAATGAGCAGTTCTTC. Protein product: CASSRGLAESSYNEQFF.

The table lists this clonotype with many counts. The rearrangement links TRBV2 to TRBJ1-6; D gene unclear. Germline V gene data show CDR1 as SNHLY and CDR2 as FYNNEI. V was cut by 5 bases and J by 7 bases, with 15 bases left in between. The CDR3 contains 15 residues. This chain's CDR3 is CASSRAATENSPLHF. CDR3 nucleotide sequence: TGTGCCAGCAGTAGGGCAGCTACGGAGAATTCACCCCTCCACTTT.

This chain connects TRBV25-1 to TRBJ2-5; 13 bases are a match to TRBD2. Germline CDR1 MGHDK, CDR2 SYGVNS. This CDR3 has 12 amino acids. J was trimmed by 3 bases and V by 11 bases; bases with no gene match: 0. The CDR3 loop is CAGTSGEETQYF. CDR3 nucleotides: TGTGCCGGGACTAGCGGGGAAGAGACCCAGTACTTC.

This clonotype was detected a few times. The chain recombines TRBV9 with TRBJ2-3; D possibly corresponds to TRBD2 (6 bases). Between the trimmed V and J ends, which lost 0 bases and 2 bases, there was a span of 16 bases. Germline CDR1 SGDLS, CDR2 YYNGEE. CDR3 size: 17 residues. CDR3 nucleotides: TGTGCCAGCAGCGTAGACCCCAGCGGGTCCATCACAGATACGCAGTATTTT. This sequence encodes CASSVDPSGSITDTQYF.

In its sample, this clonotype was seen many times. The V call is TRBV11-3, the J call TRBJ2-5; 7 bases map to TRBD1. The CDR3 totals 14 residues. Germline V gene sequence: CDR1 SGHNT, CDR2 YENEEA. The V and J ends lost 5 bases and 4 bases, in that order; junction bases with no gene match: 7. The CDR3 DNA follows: TGTGCCAGCAGCGGACAGACAGGGAGAGAGACCCAGTACTTC. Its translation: CASSGQTGRETQYF.

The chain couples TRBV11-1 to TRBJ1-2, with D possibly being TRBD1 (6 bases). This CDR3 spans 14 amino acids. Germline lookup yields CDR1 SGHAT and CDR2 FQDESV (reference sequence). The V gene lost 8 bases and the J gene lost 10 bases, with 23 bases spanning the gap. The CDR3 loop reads CASGSTKQGRDYTF. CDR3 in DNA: TGTGCCAGCGGCTCCACAAAACAGGGTCGTGACTACACCTTC.

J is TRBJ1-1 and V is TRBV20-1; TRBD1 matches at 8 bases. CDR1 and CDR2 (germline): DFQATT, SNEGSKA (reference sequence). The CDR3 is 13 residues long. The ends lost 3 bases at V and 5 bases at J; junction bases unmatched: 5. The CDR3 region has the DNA TGCAGTGCTAGGGGACAGGTCTTTACTGAAGCTTTCTTT. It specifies CSARGQVFTEAFF.

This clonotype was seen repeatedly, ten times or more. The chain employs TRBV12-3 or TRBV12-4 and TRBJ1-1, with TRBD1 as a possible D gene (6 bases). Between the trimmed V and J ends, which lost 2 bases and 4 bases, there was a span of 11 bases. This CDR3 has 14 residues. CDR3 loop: CASSLRIGGTEAFF. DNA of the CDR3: TGTGCCAGCAGTTTACGTATAGGGGGCACTGAAGCTTTCTTT.

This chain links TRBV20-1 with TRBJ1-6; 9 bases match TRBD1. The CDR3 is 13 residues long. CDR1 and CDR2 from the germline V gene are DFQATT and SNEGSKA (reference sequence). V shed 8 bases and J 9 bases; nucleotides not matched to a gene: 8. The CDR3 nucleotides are TGCAGTTTTTCGGGACAGGGCGGTTCACCCCTCCACTTT. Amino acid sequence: CSFSGQGGSPLHF.

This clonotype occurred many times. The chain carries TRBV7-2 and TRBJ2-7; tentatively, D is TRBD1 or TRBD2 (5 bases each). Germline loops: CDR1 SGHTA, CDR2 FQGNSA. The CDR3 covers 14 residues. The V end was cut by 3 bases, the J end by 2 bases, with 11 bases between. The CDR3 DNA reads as TGTGCCAGCAGCTTGGGGACCCTAACCTACGAGCAGTACTTC. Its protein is CASSLGTLTYEQYF.

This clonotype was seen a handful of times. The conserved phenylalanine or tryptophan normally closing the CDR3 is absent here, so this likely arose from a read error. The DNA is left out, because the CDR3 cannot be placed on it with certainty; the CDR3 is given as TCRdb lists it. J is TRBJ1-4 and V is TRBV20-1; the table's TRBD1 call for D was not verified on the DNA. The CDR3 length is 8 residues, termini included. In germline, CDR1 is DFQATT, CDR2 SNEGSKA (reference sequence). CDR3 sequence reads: CSARDLGL.

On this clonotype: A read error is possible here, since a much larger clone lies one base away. Written as DNA, the CDR3 is TGCGCCAACAGCTACACAGGGGCGAATGAAAAACTGTTTTTT. Residues: CANSYTGANEKLFF. The V and J genes are TRBV7-2 and TRBJ1-4, with TRBD1 matching over 7 bases. This CDR3 region has 14 residues. Germline CDR1 reads SGHTA; CDR2 reads FQGNSA.

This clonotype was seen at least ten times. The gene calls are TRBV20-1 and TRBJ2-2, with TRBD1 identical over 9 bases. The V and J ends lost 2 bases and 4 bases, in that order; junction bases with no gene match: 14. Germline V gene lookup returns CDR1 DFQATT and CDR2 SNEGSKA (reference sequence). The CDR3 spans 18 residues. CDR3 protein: CSARSRTGANHSTGELFF. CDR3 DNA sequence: TGCAGTGCTAGATCTCGGACAGGGGCTAATCATAGCACCGGGGAGCTGTTTTTT.

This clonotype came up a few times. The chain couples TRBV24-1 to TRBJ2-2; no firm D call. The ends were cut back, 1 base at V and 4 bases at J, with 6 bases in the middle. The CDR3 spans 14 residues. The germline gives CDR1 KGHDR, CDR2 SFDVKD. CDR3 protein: CATSDFRITGELFF. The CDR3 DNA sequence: TGTGCCACCAGTGATTTCCGGATCACCGGGGAGCTGTTTTTT.

CDR3 bases: TGCAGCGTTGAAAGGTTCCCGAACACCGATCAGCCCCAGCATTTT. Translated, it gives CSVERFPNTDQPQHF. The rearrangement links TRBV29-1 to TRBJ1-5; unclear D gene. Trimming took 2 bases from V and 5 from J, leaving 16 bases between them. The CDR3 consists of 15 residues. Germline V gives CDR1 SQVTM, CDR2 ANQGSEA.

The CDR3 sequence: CASSFRGQGADTGELFF. CDR3 in DNA: TGTGCCAGCAGCTTTCGGGGACAGGGGGCTGACACCGGGGAGCTGTTTTTT. The chain carries TRBV7-8 and TRBJ2-2; 12 bases map to TRBD1. CDR3 length: 17 residues. Looked up from germline, CDR1 is SGHVS and CDR2 is FQNEAQ. V trimming: 3 bases; J trimming: 3 bases; junction bases outside the gene matches: 5.

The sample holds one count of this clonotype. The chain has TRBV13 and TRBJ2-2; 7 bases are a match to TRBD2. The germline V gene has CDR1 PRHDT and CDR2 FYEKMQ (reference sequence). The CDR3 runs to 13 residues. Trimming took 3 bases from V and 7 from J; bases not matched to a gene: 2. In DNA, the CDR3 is TGTGCCAGCAGCTTCACGGGGGGCGGGGAGCTGTTTTTT. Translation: CASSFTGGGELFF.

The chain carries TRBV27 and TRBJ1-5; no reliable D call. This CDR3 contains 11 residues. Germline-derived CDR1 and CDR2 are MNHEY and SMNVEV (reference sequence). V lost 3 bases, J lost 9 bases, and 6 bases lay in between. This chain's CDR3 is CASSFDPPQHF. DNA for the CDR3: TGTGCCAGCAGTTTCGATCCGCCCCAGCATTTT.

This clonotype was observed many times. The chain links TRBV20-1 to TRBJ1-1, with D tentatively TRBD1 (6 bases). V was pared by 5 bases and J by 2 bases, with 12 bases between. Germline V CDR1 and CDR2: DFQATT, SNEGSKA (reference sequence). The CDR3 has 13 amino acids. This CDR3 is CSAPEGGNTEAFF. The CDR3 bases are TGCAGTGCTCCAGAGGGGGGCAACACTGAAGCTTTCTTT.

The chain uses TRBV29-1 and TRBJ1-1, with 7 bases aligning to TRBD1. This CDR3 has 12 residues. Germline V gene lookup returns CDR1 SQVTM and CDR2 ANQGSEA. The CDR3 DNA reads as TGCAGAGATTGGCAGGGGGATACTGAAGCTTTCTTT. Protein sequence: CRDWQGDTEAFF.

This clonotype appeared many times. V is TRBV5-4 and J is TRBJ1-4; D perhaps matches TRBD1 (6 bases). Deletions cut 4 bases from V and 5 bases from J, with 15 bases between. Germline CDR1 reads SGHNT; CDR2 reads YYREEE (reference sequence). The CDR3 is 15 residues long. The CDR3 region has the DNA TGTGCCAGCAGCAGAGAGGGGGGAAGAAATGAAAAACTGTTTTTT. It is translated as CASSREGGRNEKLFF.